This TCR beta chain stems from a study of T-cell reconstitution after alpha-beta-depleted transplantation in children. Germline lookup yields CDR1 SGHDT and CDR2 YYEEEE. V lost 4 bases, J lost 2 bases, and 3 bases stayed unmatched. The CDR3 extends over 16 amino acids. Unique molecular identifiers were incorporated when the TCRbeta library was constructed. TCRdb re-analysed the PCR reads in MiXCR, keeping a single row per CDR3 protein. The table lists approximately 47,000 distinct CDR3 sequences, around 53% of them singletons. The input for sequencing was peripheral blood, taken before TCRalphabeta/CD19-depleted stem cell transplant. The receptor was derived from a boy younger than two with SCID, due to receive a stem cell transplant. The V call is TRBV5-6, the J call TRBJ2-2, with 12 bases fitting TRBD2. In DNA form, the CDR3 reads TGTGCCAGCAGCCTGGGACTAGCGGGTAACACCGGGGAGCTGTTTTTT. Its protein product is CASSLGLAGNTGELFF.